This TCR beta chain was captured by sequencing in a study of shared clonotypes between healthy human individuals (dated by TCRdb to 2018 to 2021). Concerning the study at large: The cohort comprised two women and a few men aged 18 to 49 years. Per donor, three plates each were used for CD4 naive and CD4 memory, two for CD8 naive, and one for CD8 memory. To estimate repertoire size and how much clonotype sharing occurs between individuals, the study deeply sequenced the blood TCR repertoires of a handful of healthy adults. To increase sequencing depth and limit assay-specific biases, different laboratories used diverse techniques to prepare libraries and sequence TCR repertoires. Leukapheresis yielded between about 0.9 and 10 billion PBMCs per donor. What the work shows at the level of the full study, not this receptor alone: When a handful of donors were compared, the shared fraction of clonotypes was around 5% for naive CD4, approximately 3.5% for naive CD8, roughly 2.5% for memory CD4, and around 0.4% for memory CD8. The genetic and exposure-history diversity represented was limited by the small number of donors. Based on pairwise subsampling, the degree of clonotype sharing among donors was expected to be affected by sequencing depth. Sampling was limited to blood, and TCR repertoires in tissue likely differ from TCR repertoires in blood. Larger estimated clonotype richness was generally found for naive subsets than for memory subsets. Rarefaction of sorted-subset datasets indicated incomplete sequencing despite the large sequencing depth. Compared with non-shared clonotypes, the clonotypes found in all four sorted-subset donors had higher generation probabilities.

Using the deep immunoSEQ assay, TCR CDR3 regions were amplified from genomic DNA by multiplex PCR. For each cell subset, the extracted genomic DNA was distributed evenly across all wells of several immunoSEQ 96-well plates, and each plate served as one replicate. For sorted subsets, each replicate PCR was loaded with roughly 190 ng genomic DNA, equivalent to 30,000 or so T cell genomes. Purified libraries were measured with a Qubit 3.0 fluorometer, size-checked on a Bioanalyzer 2100, and measured again with the KAPA Library Quantification kit. Each immunoSEQ 96-well plate was sequenced on its own single-read 150-cycle Illumina NextSeq 550 flow cell. Per the authors' processing: Because the immunoSEQ output held only junctional sequences and lacked quality scores, the filtering could not match the filtering applied to full-length reads. To assign V/J genes and CDR3, sequences were annotated against IMGT germline references using PyIR, a Python wrapper for IgBLAST v1.9. Any read was removed if the V/J assignment was weak (E-value above 1e-6), the CDR3 was missing, or the read contained stop codons, out-of-frame junctions, or ambiguous translated residues. V3J clonotypes were defined as sequences sharing the same inferred V gene, J gene, and CDR3 amino acid sequence. Percentage overlap between repertoires was calculated by dividing the number of shared unique clonotypes by the size of the smaller repertoire. Richness of each repertoire was evaluated using RTK rarefaction, the Chao1 estimator, and Recon v2.1 estimates of unobserved clonotypes. For all TCRbeta clonotypes obtained by the gDNA method from several donors, generation probabilities were computed with OLGA. TCRdb holds this immuneACCESS table with in-frame rearrangements only. Some clones are missing; in checked studies, unresolved V genes explain under half, and the rest has no known cause. That table gives V, J and clone size, and the DNA gave D and trimming. The sample table shows around 2.5 million clones, and approximately 94% are seen once. The top ten clonotypes cover about 0.39% of the sample.

Healthy HIV-negative adults with no recently reported acute infections or vaccinations were included as donors. Only Caucasian adults living in Nashville, Tennessee, USA were represented among the donors. CD4+ T cells were enriched by magnetic negative selection, after which naive cells were positively selected on CD45RA and the negative fraction was taken as the memory subset. After blood collection by leukapheresis, PBMCs were isolated using Ficoll-Histopaque density gradient centrifugation and then cryopreserved in the vapor phase of liquid nitrogen. Analytical flow cytometry was used to check the purity and quantity of every magnetically sorted T cell population. Genomic DNA was isolated from every sorted fraction and measured by UV absorbance on a Nanodrop 2000c. A note on this clone: This receptor's antigen is unknown. No base quality values were provided; no much bigger clone lies one nucleotide off.

Its CDR3 holds 14 amino acids, cysteine through phenylalanine. Left in the record is the CDR3 DNA by itself, 42 bases read in frame from the first base. Here V drops 4 bases and J drops 4 bases, and the junction holds 0 bases not matched to any gene. Sequences MNHEY (CDR1) and SMNVEV (CDR2) are obtained from the germline V gene (reference sequence). The sequence came from a man aged 18 to 29 in good health. Some clones in this sample may be carry-over from other donors' samples. The sequenced sample consisted of naive CD4+ T cells from PBMCs. The cell subset or site label, read with the paper, signifies: CD45RA+ positively selected. The V and J genes are TRBV27 and TRBJ2-2, and 10 bases in between align with TRBD1. CDR3 reads: CASSWTGGTGELFF. The DNA reads TGTGCCAGCAGTTGGACAGGGGGCACCGGGGAGCTGTTTTTT.